The 10 T cell receptor beta chains presented below share a single source sample, sequenced in a study of blood T cell repertoires in COVID-19. Libraries were prepared by immunoSEQ multiplex PCR; TCRdb keeps only in-frame clonotypes and omits some of them. The sample holds 400,000 to 450,000 clones, roughly 88% seen once. The sample consisted of peripheral blood. All receptors come from a woman aged 50 to 60 with COVID-19, enrolled during active disease.

The rearrangement uses TRBV12-3 or TRBV12-4 and TRBJ1-1; no firm D call. The length of the CDR3 is 13 residues. The germline V and J ends were trimmed by 3 bases and 4 bases, with 9 bases remaining between them. The CDR3 DNA sequence: TGTGCCAGCAGTTTGAGGCGGGCCACTGAAGCTTTCTTT. The encoded protein is CASSLRRATEAFF.

As concerns this clone: At the DNA level, this CDR3 is encoded by other sequences in the same sample as well. The rearrangement uses TRBV24-1 and TRBJ1-2; 7 nucleotides line up with TRBD1. V was clipped by 9 bases and J by 8 bases; unmatched bases: 8. Per germline, CDR1 KGHDR and CDR2 SFDVKD. The CDR3 consists of 12 residues. The CDR3 spells CATSEGGLGYTF. Here the CDR3 DNA reads TGTGCCACCTCTGAAGGGGGCTTGGGCTACACCTTC.

The chain recombines TRBV5-1 with TRBJ1-1; 8 nucleotides match TRBD1. The CDR3 extends over 16 amino acids. Germline-derived CDR1 and CDR2 are SGHRS and YFSETQ. With V trimmed by 3 bases and J by 5 bases, 12 bases remained unmatched. The CDR3 DNA follows: TGCGCCAGCAGCTCATCCAATACAGGGGGGAGAACTGAAGCTTTCTTT. The encoded protein is CASSSSNTGGRTEAFF.

This rearrangement joins TRBV9 to TRBJ1-6; 9 positions match TRBD1. The germline CDR1 and CDR2 sequences are SGDLS and YYNGEE. V was clipped by 1 base and J by 7 bases; unmatched bases: 3. This CDR3 has 15 amino acids. The CDR3 sequence is CASSVSGTGNSPLHF. The CDR3 nucleotides read TGTGCCAGCAGCGTAAGCGGGACAGGGAATTCACCCCTCCACTTT.

Only one count was recorded for this clone. The rearrangement links TRBV2 to TRBJ1-1; TRBD1 might be the D (5 bases). Germline V gene data show CDR1 as SNHLY and CDR2 as FYNNEI. The CDR3 has 13 amino acids. V was clipped by 9 bases and J by 5 bases, with 16 bases between them. The CDR3 loop reads CARWGGRRTEAFF. CDR3 nucleotide sequence: TGTGCCAGGTGGGGGGGTCGGAGAACTGAAGCTTTCTTT.

The rearrangement links TRBV7-8 to TRBJ2-2; 9 bases line up with TRBD1. This CDR3 spans 12 amino acids. Germline assignment: CDR1 SGHVS and CDR2 FQNEAQ. The DNA of the CDR3 is TGTAAGACAGGGGGAAGCACCGGGGAGCTGTTTTTT. Translated: CKTGGSTGELFF.

The gene calls are TRBV19 and TRBJ1-5; perhaps TRBD1 as D (6 bases). The germline gives CDR1 LNHDA, CDR2 SQIVND (reference sequence). There are 14 residues in the CDR3. Trimming removed 3 bases from V and 7 bases from J, with 13 bases in between. The CDR3 protein is CASSMGGGGQPQHF. CDR3 in DNA: TGTGCCAGTAGTATGGGAGGGGGGGGACAGCCCCAGCATTTT.

The chain employs TRBV18 and TRBJ1-5, with D perhaps TRBD1 (5 bases). The CDR3 runs to 12 residues. Looked up from germline, CDR1 is KGHSH and CDR2 is LQKENI. V dropped 3 bases and J dropped 16 bases, with 16 bases sitting between them. The DNA of the CDR3 is TGTGCCAGCTCACCCGGGGACTCCCCAACCCATTTT. This translates into CASSPGDSPTHF.

The genes are TRBV12-5 and TRBJ1-1; D is unresolved. V was clipped by 6 bases and J by 6 bases, with 14 bases between them. The V gene's germline CDR1 is LGHNT and CDR2 FRNRAP. The CDR3 runs 13 residues. CDR3 sequence: CASGPSLNSEAFF. As DNA, the CDR3 is TGTGCTAGTGGCCCGTCCTTAAATTCTGAAGCTTTCTTT.

The rearrangement links TRBV3-1 (or the pseudogene TRBV3-2) to TRBJ2-5, with D unclear. In germline, CDR1 is LGHDT, CDR2 YNNKEL (reference sequence). The CDR3 consists of 11 residues. The V gene lost 2 bases and the J gene lost 9 bases, with 7 bases spanning the gap. The CDR3 nucleotides read TGTGCCAGCAGCCAATTAGTGGCCCAGTACTTC. Its protein is CASSQLVAQYF.